The rows below give T cell receptor beta chains drawn from one sample of a study of patients and donors after allogeneic stem cell transplantation. In TCRdb, the RT-PCR reads were re-called with MiXCR into one record per CDR3 protein. The sample yields about 960,000 distinct CDR3 sequences, approximately 19% seen once. Sequencing used blood, either unsorted or a sorted T cell fraction (not recorded which). The receptors were gathered from a human donor who was either an allogeneic HSCT recipient or a stem cell or donor lymphocyte infusion donor (not recorded which). It is not recorded whose cells these are; they may come from a transplant donor. The CDR3 runs from the conserved cysteine through the conserved F or W. The D gene is left open where the match is weak. Clone size is shown for a subset of rows, as once, few, many or a class of expanded clone.

D	J	length	V	size	CDR3	DNA
NA	TRBJ1-2	14	TRBV5-1	few	CASSNPSAYYGYTF	TGCGCCAGCAGCAACCCCAGTGCCTACTATGGCTACACCTTC
NA	TRBJ1-2	12	TRBV29-1	NA	CSVERRNYGYTF	TGCAGCGTTGAGCGGAGAAACTATGGCTACACCTTC
NA	TRBJ1-6	20	TRBV5-1	few	CASSSARRTRSGSYNSPLHF	TGCGCCAGCAGCAGCGCACGTAGGACCAGGTCGGGATCCTATAATTCACCCCTCCACTTT
NA	TRBJ1-1	15	TRBV9	many	CASSVTGTGNTEAFF	TGTGCCAGCAGCGTAACCGGGACGGGAAACACTGAAGCTTTCTTT
TRBD1	TRBJ1-5	15	TRBV7-2	NA	CASSLIGTENQPQHF	TGTGCCAGCAGCTTAATTGGGACAGAGAATCAGCCCCAGCATTTT
NA	TRBJ2-2	16	TRBV6-2/TRBV6-3	NA	CASSAAMRTGPGELFF	TGTGCCAGCAGTGCTGCGATGAGAACGGGCCCCGGGGAGCTGTTTTTT
TRBD1	TRBJ1-1	15	TRBV29-1	NA	CSGTGTGVKVTEAFF	TGCAGCGGAACCGGGACAGGGGTTAAGGTCACTGAAGCTTTCTTT
NA	TRBJ1-3	13	TRBV18	few	CASSPPIGNTIYF	TGTGCCAGCTCACCACCCATAGGAAACACCATATATTTT
TRBD1	TRBJ1-1	13	TRBV29-1	many	CSIGDRGLNEAFF	TGCAGCATCGGGGACAGGGGGCTTAATGAAGCTTTCTTT
NA	TRBJ2-1	15	TRBV2	NA	CASMTPGSAYNEQFF	TGTGCCAGCATGACCCCCGGCAGCGCCTACAATGAGCAGTTCTTC